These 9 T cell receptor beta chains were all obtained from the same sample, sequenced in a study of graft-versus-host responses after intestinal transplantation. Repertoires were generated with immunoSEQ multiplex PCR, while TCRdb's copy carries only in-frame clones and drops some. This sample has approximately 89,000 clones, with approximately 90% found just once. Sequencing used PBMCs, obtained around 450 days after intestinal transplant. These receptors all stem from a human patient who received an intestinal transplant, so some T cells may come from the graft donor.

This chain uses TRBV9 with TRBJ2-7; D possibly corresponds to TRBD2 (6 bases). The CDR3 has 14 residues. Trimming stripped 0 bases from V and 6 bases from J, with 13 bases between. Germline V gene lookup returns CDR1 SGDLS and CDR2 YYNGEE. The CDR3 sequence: CASSVGGGVGEQYF. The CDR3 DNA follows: TGTGCCAGCAGCGTAGGGGGCGGGGTCGGCGAGCAGTACTTC.

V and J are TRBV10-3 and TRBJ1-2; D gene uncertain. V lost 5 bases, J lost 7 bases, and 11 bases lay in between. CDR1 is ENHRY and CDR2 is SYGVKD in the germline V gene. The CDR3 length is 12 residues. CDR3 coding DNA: TGTGCCATCAGTAACAGCACCTCTGGCTACACCTTC. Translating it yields CAISNSTSGYTF.

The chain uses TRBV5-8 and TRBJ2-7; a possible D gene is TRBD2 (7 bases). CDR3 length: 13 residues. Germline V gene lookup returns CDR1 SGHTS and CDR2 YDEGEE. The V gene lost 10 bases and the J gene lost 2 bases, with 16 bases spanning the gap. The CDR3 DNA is TGTGCCGCTCGGTGGCGGGGGCCCTACGAGCAGTACTTC. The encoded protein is CAARWRGPYEQYF.

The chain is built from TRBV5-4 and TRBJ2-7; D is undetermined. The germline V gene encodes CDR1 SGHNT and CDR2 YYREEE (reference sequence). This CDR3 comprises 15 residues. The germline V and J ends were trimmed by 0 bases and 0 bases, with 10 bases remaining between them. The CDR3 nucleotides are TGTGCCAGCAGCTTGGCCCTAGGGAACTCCTACGAGCAGTACTTC. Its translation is CASSLALGNSYEQYF.

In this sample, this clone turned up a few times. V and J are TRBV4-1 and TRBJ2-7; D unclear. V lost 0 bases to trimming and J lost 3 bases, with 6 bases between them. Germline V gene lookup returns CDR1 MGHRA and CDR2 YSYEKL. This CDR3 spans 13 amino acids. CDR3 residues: CASSQDVIYEQYF. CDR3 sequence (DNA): TGCGCCAGCAGCCAAGATGTCATCTACGAGCAGTACTTC.

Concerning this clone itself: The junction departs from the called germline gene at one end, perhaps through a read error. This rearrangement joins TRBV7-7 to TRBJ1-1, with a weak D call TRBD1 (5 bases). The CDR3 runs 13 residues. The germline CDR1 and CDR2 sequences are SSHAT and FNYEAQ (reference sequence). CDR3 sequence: CASSSGGGTEAFF. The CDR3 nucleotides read TGTGCTAGCAGCTCGGGTGGGGGCACTGAAGCTTTCTTT. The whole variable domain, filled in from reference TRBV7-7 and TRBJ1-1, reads GAGVSQSPRYKVTKRGQDVTLRCDPISSHATLYWYQQALGQGPEFLTYFNYEAQPDKSGLPSDRFSAERPEGSISTLTIQRTEQRDSAMYRCASSSGGGTEAFFGQGTRLTVV.

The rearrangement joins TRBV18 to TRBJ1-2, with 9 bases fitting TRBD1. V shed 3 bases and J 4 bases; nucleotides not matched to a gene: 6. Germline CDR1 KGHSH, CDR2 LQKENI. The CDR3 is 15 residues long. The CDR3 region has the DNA TGTGCCAGCTCACCCCGGACAGGGGATTTCTATGGCTACACCTTC. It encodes CASSPRTGDFYGYTF.

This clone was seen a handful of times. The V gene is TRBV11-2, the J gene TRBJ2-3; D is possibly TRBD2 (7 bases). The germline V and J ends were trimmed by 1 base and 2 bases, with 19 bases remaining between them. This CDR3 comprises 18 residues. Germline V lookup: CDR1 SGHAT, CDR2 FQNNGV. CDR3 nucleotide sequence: TGTGCCAGCAGCTTAGGATATCTAAGGGGGGGCGTCACAGATACGCAGTATTTT. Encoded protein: CASSLGYLRGGVTDTQYF. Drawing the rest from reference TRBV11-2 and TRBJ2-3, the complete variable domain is EAGVAQSPRYKIIEKRQSVAFWCNPISGHATLYWYQQILGQGPKLLIQFQNNGVVDDSQLPKDRFSAERLKGVDSTLKIQPAKLEDSAVYLCASSLGYLRGGVTDTQYFGPGTRLTVL.

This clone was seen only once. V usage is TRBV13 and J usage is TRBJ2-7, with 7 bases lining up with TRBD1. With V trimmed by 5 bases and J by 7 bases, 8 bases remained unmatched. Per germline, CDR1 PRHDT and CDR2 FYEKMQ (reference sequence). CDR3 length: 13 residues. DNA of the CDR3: TGTGCCAGCAGCACCCGGGACAGACGGGAGCAGTACTTC. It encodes CASSTRDRREQYF.